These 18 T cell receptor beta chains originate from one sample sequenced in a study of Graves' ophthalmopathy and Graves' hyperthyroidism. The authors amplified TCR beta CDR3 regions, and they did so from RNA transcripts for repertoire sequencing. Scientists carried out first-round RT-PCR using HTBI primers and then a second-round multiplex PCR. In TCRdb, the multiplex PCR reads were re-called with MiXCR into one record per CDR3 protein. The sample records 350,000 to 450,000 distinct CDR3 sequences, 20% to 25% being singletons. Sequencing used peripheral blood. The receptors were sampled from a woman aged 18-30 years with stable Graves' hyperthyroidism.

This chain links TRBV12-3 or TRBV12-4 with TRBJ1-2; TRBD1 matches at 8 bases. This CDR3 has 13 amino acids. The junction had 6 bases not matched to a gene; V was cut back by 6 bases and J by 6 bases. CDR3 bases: TGTGCCAGCAGATTGACAGGGGACCATGGCTACACCTTC. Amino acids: CASRLTGDHGYTF.

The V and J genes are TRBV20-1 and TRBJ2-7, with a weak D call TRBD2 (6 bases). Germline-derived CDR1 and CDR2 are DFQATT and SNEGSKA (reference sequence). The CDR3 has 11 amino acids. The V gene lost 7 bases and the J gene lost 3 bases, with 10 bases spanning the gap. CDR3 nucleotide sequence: TGCAGTGGGGGGGATAACTACGAGCAGTACTTC. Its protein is CSGGDNYEQYF.

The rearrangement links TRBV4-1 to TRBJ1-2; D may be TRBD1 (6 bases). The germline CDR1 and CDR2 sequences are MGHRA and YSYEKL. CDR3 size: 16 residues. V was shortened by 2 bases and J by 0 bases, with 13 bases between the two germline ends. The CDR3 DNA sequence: TGCGCCAGCAGCCAATCCGGACAGTTAGCTAACTATGGCTACACCTTC. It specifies CASSQSGQLANYGYTF.

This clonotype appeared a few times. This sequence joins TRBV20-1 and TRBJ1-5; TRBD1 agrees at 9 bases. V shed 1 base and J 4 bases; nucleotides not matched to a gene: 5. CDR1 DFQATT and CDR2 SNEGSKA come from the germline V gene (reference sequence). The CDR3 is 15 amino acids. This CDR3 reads CSARGTGAGNQPQHF. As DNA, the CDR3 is TGCAGTGCTAGAGGGACAGGGGCCGGGAATCAGCCCCAGCATTTT.

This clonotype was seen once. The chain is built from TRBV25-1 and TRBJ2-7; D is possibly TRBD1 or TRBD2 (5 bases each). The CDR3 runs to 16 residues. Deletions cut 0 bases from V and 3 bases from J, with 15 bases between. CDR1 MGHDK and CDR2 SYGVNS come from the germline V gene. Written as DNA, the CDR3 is TGTGCCAGCAGTGAATACGTCAGAGGGGTGGTCTACGAGCAGTACTTC. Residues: CASSEYVRGVVYEQYF.

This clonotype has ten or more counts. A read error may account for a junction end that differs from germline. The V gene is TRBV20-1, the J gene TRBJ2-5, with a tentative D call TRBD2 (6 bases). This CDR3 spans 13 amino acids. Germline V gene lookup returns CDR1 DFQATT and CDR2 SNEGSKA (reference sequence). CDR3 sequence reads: CSARASRWRAVDF. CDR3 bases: TGCAGTGCTAGAGCCTCGCGGTGGAGGGCGGTGGACTTC.

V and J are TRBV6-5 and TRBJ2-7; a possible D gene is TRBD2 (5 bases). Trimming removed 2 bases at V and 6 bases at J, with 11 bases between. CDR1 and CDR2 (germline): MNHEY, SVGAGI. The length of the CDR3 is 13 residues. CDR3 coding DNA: TGTGCCAGCAGTTACCTCGGGGTAGGCGAGCAGTACTTC. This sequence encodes CASSYLGVGEQYF.

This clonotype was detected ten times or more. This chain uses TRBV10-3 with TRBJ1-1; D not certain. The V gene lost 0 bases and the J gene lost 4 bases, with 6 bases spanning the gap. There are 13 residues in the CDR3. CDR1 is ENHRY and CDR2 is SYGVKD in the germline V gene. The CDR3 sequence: CAISESLSTEAFF. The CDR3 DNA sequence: TGTGCCATCAGTGAGTCCCTCAGCACTGAAGCTTTCTTT.

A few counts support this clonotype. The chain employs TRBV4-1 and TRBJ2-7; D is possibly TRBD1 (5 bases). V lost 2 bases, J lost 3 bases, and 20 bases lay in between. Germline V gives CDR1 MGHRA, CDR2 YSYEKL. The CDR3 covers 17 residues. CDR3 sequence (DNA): TGCGCCAGCAGCCAAACGACCCTCAGGGATAAGGGCTACGAGCAGTACTTC. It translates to CASSQTTLRDKGYEQYF.

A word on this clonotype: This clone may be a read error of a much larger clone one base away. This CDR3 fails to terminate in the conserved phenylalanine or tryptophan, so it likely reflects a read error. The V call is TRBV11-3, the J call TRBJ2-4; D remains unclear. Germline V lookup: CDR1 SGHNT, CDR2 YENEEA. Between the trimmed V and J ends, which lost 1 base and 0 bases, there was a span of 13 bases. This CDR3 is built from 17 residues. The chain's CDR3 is CASSLGEQVVAKNIQYL. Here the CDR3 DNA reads TGTGCCAGCAGCTTAGGAGAGCAGGTGGTAGCCAAAAACATTCAGTACTTA.

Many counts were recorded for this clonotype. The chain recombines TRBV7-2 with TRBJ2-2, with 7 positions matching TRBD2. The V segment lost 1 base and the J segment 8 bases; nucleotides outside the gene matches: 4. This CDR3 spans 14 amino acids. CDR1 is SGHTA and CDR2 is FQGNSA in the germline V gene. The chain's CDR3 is CASSLVGREGELFF. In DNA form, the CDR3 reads TGTGCCAGCAGCTTAGTAGGGCGGGAGGGGGAGCTGTTTTTT.

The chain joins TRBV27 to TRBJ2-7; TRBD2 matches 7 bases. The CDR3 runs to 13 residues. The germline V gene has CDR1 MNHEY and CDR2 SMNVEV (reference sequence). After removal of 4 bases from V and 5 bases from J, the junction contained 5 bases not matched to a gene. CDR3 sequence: CASSSPGRDEQYF. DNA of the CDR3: TGTGCCAGCAGTTCCCCGGGGAGGGACGAGCAGTACTTC.

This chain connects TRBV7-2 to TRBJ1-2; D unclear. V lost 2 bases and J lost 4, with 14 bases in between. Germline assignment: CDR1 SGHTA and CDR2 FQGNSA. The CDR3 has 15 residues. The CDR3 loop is CASSLYEVVTYGYTF. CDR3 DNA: TGTGCCAGCAGCTTATACGAAGTGGTCACCTATGGCTACACCTTC.

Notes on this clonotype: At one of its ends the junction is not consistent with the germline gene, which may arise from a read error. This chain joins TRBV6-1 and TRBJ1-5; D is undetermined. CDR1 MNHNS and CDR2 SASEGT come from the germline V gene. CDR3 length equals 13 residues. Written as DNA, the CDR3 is TGTGCCGGCAGTCCCTACGACCCTTCAGCCCAGCATTTT. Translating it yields CAGSPYDPSAQHF.

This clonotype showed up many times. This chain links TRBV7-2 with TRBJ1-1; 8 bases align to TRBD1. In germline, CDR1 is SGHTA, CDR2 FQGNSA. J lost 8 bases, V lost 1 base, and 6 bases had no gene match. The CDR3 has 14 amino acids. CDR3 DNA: TGTGCCAGCAGCTTAGGGGCAGGGGGCTGGGAAGCTTTCTTT. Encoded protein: CASSLGAGGWEAFF.

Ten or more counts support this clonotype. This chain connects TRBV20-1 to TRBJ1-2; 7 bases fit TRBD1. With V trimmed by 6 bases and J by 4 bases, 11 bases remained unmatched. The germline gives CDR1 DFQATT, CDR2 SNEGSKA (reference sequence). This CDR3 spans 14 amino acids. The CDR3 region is CSARTQGDGYGYTF. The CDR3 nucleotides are TGCAGTGCGAGGACTCAGGGGGATGGCTATGGCTACACCTTC.

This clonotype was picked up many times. CDR3 bases: TGTGCCAGCAGTGAACTTGAGAATAACTATGGCTACACCTTC. It yields the protein CASSELENNYGYTF. V gene TRBV25-1 combines with J gene TRBJ1-2; D call uncertain. CDR1 and CDR2 from the germline V gene are MGHDK and SYGVNS. The V and J ends lost 2 bases and 1 base respectively, with 8 bases between them. There are 14 residues in the CDR3.

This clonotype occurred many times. The CDR3 DNA reads TGTGCCAGCAGTTTAACCCAGGGGGCCTTCTTCGAGCAGTACTTC. This sequence encodes CASSLTQGAFFEQYF. The chain links TRBV12-3 or TRBV12-4 to TRBJ2-7; 8 bases align to TRBD1. The V gene end was trimmed by 2 bases and the J gene end by 6 bases; junction bases not matched to a gene: 9. The CDR3 extends over 15 amino acids.